This T cell receptor beta chain was retrieved from a study of blood T cell repertoires in COVID-19. In the study overall: T cells, B-cell-depleted T cells, or PBMCs provided the cDNA or gDNA that served as material.

Per the authors' pipeline: Reference gene primer amplification gave nucleated cell count estimates. The protocol was immunoSEQ multiplex PCR, while the TCRdb copy is restricted to in-frame clones and leaves out a portion. V, J and clone size are taken as reported in that table, and D and trimming were inferred from the DNA itself. This sample has about 270,000 clones, with about 87% found just once. CDR3 length: 16 amino acids. V shed 4 bases, J shed 4 bases, and the junction held 7 bases outside the gene matches. The V gene's germline CDR1 is KGHDR and CDR2 SFDVKD. Material: PBMCs or T cells enriched from blood (not recorded which). This receptor was taken from a woman between 50 and 59 years old who had recovered from COVID-19. The chain employs TRBV24-1 and TRBJ2-2; 8 bases map to TRBD2. In DNA, the CDR3 is TGTGCCACCAGTGACCGTGGCGGGAGGATCACCGGGGAGCTGTTTTTT. It translates to CATSDRGGRITGELFF.